This TCR beta chain originates from a study of OX40 agonist ivuxolimab in advanced cancers. Germline V gives CDR1 MNHNY, CDR2 SVGAGI (reference sequence). The CDR3 is made up of 13 amino acids. V was trimmed by 2 bases and J by 6 bases, leaving 7 bases between them. Some clones are missing from TCRdb's copy, which holds only in-frame ones; the method was immunoSEQ multiplex PCR. The sample includes tens of thousands of clones, over 90% of them seen just once. The clonotype originates from an adult with an advanced solid tumor such as melanoma, head and neck, liver or kidney cancer. The chain joins TRBV6-6 to TRBJ2-2; no clear D. The source was CD4+ or CD8+ T cells sorted from blood, collected in a trial of the OX40 agonist ivuxolimab. CDR3 nucleotides: TGTGCCAGCAGTTACGACGGTGCCGGGGAGCTGTTTTTT. Translation gives CASSYDGAGELFF.